Following are 21 T cell receptor beta chains from one sample sequenced in a study of identical twins. TCRdb analysed the 5' RACE reads with MiXCR anew, one entry per CDR3 protein. In the table there are a few hundred thousand distinct CDR3 sequences, 8.5% to 10% of which are singletons. The sample was naive T cells sorted from blood. The source is a woman aged 50 to 65 in good health.

This clonotype was detected many times. The rearrangement joins TRBV7-6 to TRBJ2-3; perhaps TRBD1 as D (6 bases). The CDR3 sequence is 15 residues long. Trimming removed 5 bases from V and 2 bases from J, with 14 bases in between. CDR1 SGHVS and CDR2 FNYEAQ come from the germline V gene. The CDR3 DNA reads as TGTGCCAGCAGCCCGTTGGGGGCCTTCACAGATACGCAGTATTTT. Translating gives CASSPLGAFTDTQYF.

This clonotype occurred a few times. This chain connects TRBV2 to TRBJ2-1; 7 nucleotides match TRBD2. Germline CDR1 reads SNHLY; CDR2 reads FYNNEI. CDR3 length: 13 amino acids. V lost 6 bases to trimming and J lost 10 bases; unmatched junction nucleotides: 9. CDR3 in amino acids: CASRAIGEGEQFF. The CDR3 DNA follows: TGTGCCAGCAGAGCTATAGGGGAGGGGGAGCAGTTCTTC.

The rearrangement joins TRBV11-2 to TRBJ2-1, with TRBD2 matching 9 bases. CDR1 is SGHAT and CDR2 is FQNNGV in the germline V gene. Trimming cost V 9 bases and J 0 bases; bases outside gene matches: 12. This CDR3 is built from 17 residues. As DNA, the CDR3 is TGTGCCAGTAACCCTAGCGGGACCTTGAGCTCCTACAATGAGCAGTTCTTC. Its protein product is CASNPSGTLSSYNEQFF.

This clonotype occurred many times. The chain is built from TRBV5-1 and TRBJ2-3; no clear D. Germline V CDR1 and CDR2: SGHRS, YFSETQ. This CDR3 contains 15 residues. The V and J ends lost 0 bases and 3 bases respectively, with 11 bases between them. The CDR3 is CASSLDRGLTDTQYF. The CDR3, as DNA: TGCGCCAGCAGCTTGGATCGCGGCCTTACAGATACGCAGTATTTT.

The V and J genes are TRBV4-1 and TRBJ1-2; unclear D gene. CDR1 MGHRA and CDR2 YSYEKL come from the germline V gene. The length of the CDR3 is 15 residues. V was shortened by 5 bases and J by 2 bases, with 15 bases between the two germline ends. DNA for the CDR3: TGCGCCAGCAGCGCCCCAACAACGGGGAACTATGGCTACACCTTC. Protein product: CASSAPTTGNYGYTF.

In this sample, this clonotype turned up a few times. This chain uses TRBV19 with TRBJ2-1; 9 nucleotides agree with TRBD1. The CDR3 sequence is 15 residues long. The germline V gene encodes CDR1 LNHDA and CDR2 SQIVND (reference sequence). Trimming at V came to 5 bases and at J to 4 bases, leaving 6 bases not matched to a gene. This CDR3 is CASSPPGTGYNEQFF. As DNA, the CDR3 is TGTGCCAGTAGTCCCCCGGGGACAGGGTACAATGAGCAGTTCTTC. The full variable domain, completed using reference TRBV19 and TRBJ2-1, is DGGITQSPKYLFRKEGQNVTLSCEQNLNHDAMYWYRQDPGQGLRLIYYSQIVNDFQKGDIAEGYSVSREKKESFPLTVTSAQKNPTAFYLCASSPPGTGYNEQFFGPGTRLTVL.

This clonotype has a handful of counts. V and J are TRBV6-5 and TRBJ2-1; 8 positions match TRBD1. Germline CDR1 is MNHEY and CDR2 is SVGAGI. V shed 6 bases, J shed 1 base, and the junction held 5 bases outside the gene matches. This CDR3 has 15 residues. CDR3 nucleotide sequence: TGTGCCAGCAGATCGACAGGGGCTTCCTACAATGAGCAGTTCTTC. Protein product: CASRSTGASYNEQFF.

The chain uses TRBV7-7 and TRBJ2-5, with D possibly being TRBD2 (6 bases). V was clipped by 1 base and J by 4 bases, with 13 bases between them. The V gene's germline CDR1 is SSHAT and CDR2 FNYEAQ (reference sequence). This CDR3 spans 15 amino acids. The DNA for the CDR3 is TGTGCCAGCAGCTTAGGGCTCGGGAGCGGAGAGACCCAGTACTTC. Translating it yields CASSLGLGSGETQYF.

Concerning this clonotype: A clone one base away is much larger, so this may be a read error. The chain carries TRBV5-5 and TRBJ2-1, with D perhaps given as TRBD1 or TRBD2 (6 bases each). Per germline, CDR1 SGHKS and CDR2 YYEKEE (reference sequence). This CDR3 is 14 amino acids long. The CDR3 region is CASCLPLLQGGMVF. The CDR3 bases are TGTGCCAGCTGCCTCCCTCTTCTACAGGGCGGGATGGTCTTC.

With respect to this clonotype: A read error may explain this, as a much larger clone is one base away. The genes are TRBV5-5 and TRBJ2-2; maybe TRBD2 (5 bases). The length of the CDR3 is 16 residues. Germline V gives CDR1 SGHKS, CDR2 YYEKEE (reference sequence). CDR3 in DNA: TGTGCCAGCAGCTTCCGCGCGGCGAACACATACGGGGAGCTGTCTTTT. Its protein product is CASSFRAANTYGELSF.

This rearrangement joins TRBV18 to TRBJ2-6; weak D call: TRBD1 (6 bases). The germline V gene has CDR1 KGHSH and CDR2 LQKENI. The CDR3 runs 18 residues. The V gene lost 4 bases and the J gene lost 0 bases, with 16 bases spanning the gap. CDR3 DNA: TGTGCCAGCTCACGCTTGACAGGCTTTGACTCTGGGGCCAACGTCCTGACTTTC. Amino acid sequence: CASSRLTGFDSGANVLTF.

Concerning this clonotype: The junction differs from germline at one of its ends, possibly a read error. The V call is TRBV11-2, the J call TRBJ1-1; D unresolved. The CDR3 is made up of 15 amino acids. In germline, CDR1 is SGHAT, CDR2 FQNNGV. CDR3 region: CASSLDLLVNTEDFF. As DNA, the CDR3 is TGTGCCAGCAGCTTAGATCTTTTGGTGAACACTGAAGATTTCTTT.

The rearrangement links TRBV19 to TRBJ1-5; D is unresolved. Germline loops: CDR1 LNHDA, CDR2 SQIVND (reference sequence). V was trimmed by 2 bases and J by 0 bases, leaving 11 bases between them. This CDR3 comprises 16 residues. CDR3 coding DNA: TGTGCCAGTAGTATACTTTTCCAGACTAGCAATCAGCCCCAGCATTTT. Amino acids: CASSILFQTSNQPQHF.

The genes are TRBV20-1 and TRBJ2-5, with D maybe TRBD2 (5 bases). Trimming took off 3 bases at V and 4 bases at J, with 18 bases between the two ends. Germline lookup yields CDR1 DFQATT and CDR2 SNEGSKA (reference sequence). CDR3 length equals 15 residues. In DNA form, the CDR3 reads TGCAGTGCTAGCCCCCTAGCAGGACGGGTAGAGACCCAGTACTTC. This encodes CSASPLAGRVETQYF.

In its sample, this clonotype was seen a few times. The chain employs TRBV3-1 and TRBJ2-1, with D perhaps TRBD1 or TRBD2 (5 bases each). Per the germline V gene, CDR1 is LGHDT and CDR2 is YNNKEL (reference sequence). This CDR3 has 12 amino acids. Trimming removed 1 base at V and 10 bases at J, with 8 bases between. The CDR3 sequence: CASSQAGLEQFF. The CDR3 DNA sequence: TGTGCCAGCAGCCAAGCGGGGCTGGAGCAGTTCTTC.

The rearrangement uses TRBV20-1 and TRBJ1-1; D might be TRBD1 (6 bases). Germline V gene lookup returns CDR1 DFQATT and CDR2 SNEGSKA (reference sequence). The CDR3 runs to 15 residues. The V and J ends lost 5 bases and 4 bases respectively, with 20 bases between them. CDR3 loop: CSAPKGDTWRTEAFF. The CDR3 nucleotides are TGCAGTGCTCCCAAGGGGGACACCTGGCGCACTGAAGCTTTCTTT.

The chain employs TRBV24-1 and TRBJ2-1, with 8 bases lining up with TRBD1. The CDR3 consists of 13 residues. CDR1 is KGHDR, CDR2 SFDVKD, per germline. With V trimmed by 0 bases and J by 12 bases, 3 bases remained unmatched. The CDR3 reads CATSDLTGTGQFF. DNA of the CDR3: TGTGCCACCAGTGATTTGACCGGGACAGGGCAGTTCTTC.

This clonotype has a handful of counts. The gene calls are TRBV12-3 or TRBV12-4 and TRBJ1-1, with D hard to call. The CDR3 covers 12 residues. Trimming took 4 bases from V and 5 from J, leaving 8 bases between them. CDR3 DNA: TGTGCCAGCAGTTCCCGGCGGACTGAAGCTTTCTTT. Protein sequence: CASSSRRTEAFF.

This clonotype was recorded a few times. The rearrangement links TRBV15 to TRBJ2-7; 10 bases match TRBD2. The V and J ends lost 1 base and 4 bases, in that order; junction bases with no gene match: 4. Germline lookup yields CDR1 LNHNV and CDR2 YYDKDF (reference sequence). The CDR3 totals 15 residues. The CDR3 region is CATSRVPSGSYEQYF. The CDR3 nucleotides are TGTGCCACCAGCAGAGTCCCTAGCGGGAGTTACGAGCAGTACTTC.

This clonotype was seen more than once but under ten times. The V and J genes are TRBV7-2 and TRBJ1-2, with 8 bases aligning to TRBD1. The CDR3 extends over 16 amino acids. With 1 base clipped from V and 7 bases from J, the junction kept 11 bases outside the gene matches. The V gene's germline CDR1 is SGHTA and CDR2 FQGNSA. The CDR3 DNA reads as TGTGCCAGCAGCTTAGGTGGGGCCAGGGGGCTGGGTGGCTACACCTTC. Amino acids: CASSLGGARGLGGYTF.

CDR3 in amino acids: CASSLGVGGFQETQYF. Here the CDR3 DNA reads TGTGCCAGCAGTTTAGGGGTGGGGGGATTCCAAGAGACCCAGTACTTC. This chain uses TRBV12-3 or TRBV12-4 with TRBJ2-5, with a weak D call TRBD2 (6 bases). This CDR3 region has 16 residues. Between the trimmed V and J ends, which lost 1 base and 1 base, there was a span of 13 bases.